This T cell receptor beta chain comes out of a study of tumor-infiltrating lymphocytes in primary liver carcinoma. A constant-region primer primed TCR beta cDNA synthesis from about 0.55 ug of total RNA. ARM-PCR was slightly modified, and three nested multiplex PCR rounds with it gave rise to the TCR beta libraries. Amplification in the first two PCR rounds was performed using TRBV1-TRBV30 forward primers and a C-beta reverse primer for approximately 10 cycles each. TCRdb redid the calling of the multiplex PCR reads with MiXCR, one entry per CDR3 protein. The data show hundreds of thousands of distinct CDR3 sequences, roughly three fifths seen once. Blood RNA came from unsorted whole blood; germline DNA was also extracted. Researchers reported drawing approximately 3.6 milliliters of peripheral blood before surgery. Note on this clonotype: The antigen remains undetermined.

Germline CDR1 LNHDA, CDR2 SQIVND (reference sequence). V lost 3 bases to trimming and J lost 0 bases, with 8 bases between them. The CDR3 contains 15 residues. Whole-study findings and limits: It was tumor-adjacent and tumor-blood pairs that overlapped less than tumor region pairs did. A significantly higher top-250-clone fraction was found in tumors than in blood (p = 0.039).

This clonotype originated in a young woman with primary liver carcinoma and hepatitis B virus infection. The chain is built from TRBV19 and TRBJ2-2, with D unresolved. The sequenced material came from peripheral blood. The CDR3 DNA sequence: TGTGCCAGTAGTATTTCGGCAGCGAACACCGGGGAGCTGTTTTTT. Its translation: CASSISAANTGELFF. Using reference TRBV19 and TRBJ2-2 for the parts outside the CDR3, the full variable domain is DGGITQSPKYLFRKEGQNVTLSCEQNLNHDAMYWYRQDPGQGLRLIYYSQIVNDFQKGDIAEGYSVSREKKESFPLTVTSAQKNPTAFYLCASSISAANTGELFFGEGSRLTVL.